Following are 25 T cell receptor beta chains from one sample sequenced in a study of T cell responses to AZD1222 COVID-19 vaccine. Libraries were prepared by immunoSEQ multiplex PCR; TCRdb keeps only in-frame clonotypes and omits some of them. The sample comprises about 120,000 clones, about 90% of which are singletons, and 13% to 15% rests with the top ten. The starting material was peripheral blood, obtained on day 0 of AZD1222 vaccination. These TCRs come from an adult in good health.

The genes are TRBV12-3 or TRBV12-4 and TRBJ2-7; D perhaps matches TRBD1 (6 bases). The CDR3 length is 13 residues. V dropped 9 bases and J dropped 0 bases, with 12 bases sitting between them. The CDR3 DNA follows: TGTGCCAGTGGGCTGGGACACTCCTACGAGCAGTACTTC. As protein: CASGLGHSYEQYF.

For the CDR3, the DNA is TGTGCCAGCAGCCAAGCAATGGGGACTGAAGCTTTCTTT. The encoded protein is CASSQAMGTEAFF. V usage is TRBV14 and J usage is TRBJ1-1, with unresolved D. CDR3 length: 13 amino acids. Trimming stripped 1 base from V and 5 bases from J, with 8 bases between. Germline CDR1 is SGHDN and CDR2 is FVKESK.

V is TRBV5-6 and J is TRBJ2-1; 9 bases are shared with TRBD2. V lost 4 bases to trimming and J lost 0 bases; unmatched junction nucleotides: 2. The CDR3 runs 15 residues. CDR1 and CDR2 (germline): SGHDT, YYEEEE. The CDR3 region has the DNA TGTGCCAGCAGCCTAGCGGGAAACTCCTACAATGAGCAGTTCTTC. Its translation: CASSLAGNSYNEQFF.

The V gene is TRBV19, the J gene TRBJ2-1; 7 nucleotides line up with TRBD1. The trim removed 1 base at V and 1 base at J, leaving 7 bases unmatched. The germline CDR1 and CDR2 sequences are LNHDA and SQIVND (reference sequence). This CDR3 contains 17 residues. CDR3 DNA: TGTGCCAGTAGTATAGCCTCCGGGACAGATTCCTACAATGAGCAGTTCTTC. Residues: CASSIASGTDSYNEQFF. Full variable domain (missing parts from reference TRBV19 and TRBJ2-1): DGGITQSPKYLFRKEGQNVTLSCEQNLNHDAMYWYRQDPGQGLRLIYYSQIVNDFQKGDIAEGYSVSREKKESFPLTVTSAQKNPTAFYLCASSIASGTDSYNEQFFGPGTRLTVL.

The chain couples TRBV7-9 to TRBJ1-4, with D maybe TRBD1 (6 bases). Trimming took off 1 base at V and 2 bases at J, with 8 bases between the two ends. Germline CDR1 and CDR2: SEHNR and FQNEAQ (reference sequence). The CDR3 spans 15 residues. The CDR3 DNA reads as TGTGCCAGCAGCTTAGGTGACAGGACTAATGAAAAACTGTTTTTT. Protein sequence: CASSLGDRTNEKLFF.

With regard to this clone: The junction does not match germline at one end; this may be a read error. The rearrangement joins TRBV20-1 to TRBJ1-1; no definite D call. The CDR3 is 8 residues long. Germline V gene sequence: CDR1 DFQATT, CDR2 SNEGSKA (reference sequence). The CDR3 sequence: CSASTVLF. The CDR3 nucleotides read TGCAGTGCTAGTACGGTCTTATTT.

A few counts support this clone. The V and J genes are TRBV7-2 and TRBJ1-3, with 8 bases matching TRBD1. The V segment lost 1 base and the J segment 2 bases; nucleotides outside the gene matches: 7. Germline CDR1 SGHTA, CDR2 FQGNSA. The CDR3 has 17 residues. The CDR3 DNA sequence: TGTGCCAGCAGCTTAGACCTAGGGACAGGAACTGGAAACACCATATATTTT. Translating it yields CASSLDLGTGTGNTIYF.

The chain carries TRBV24-1 and TRBJ1-2, with D unclear. Germline CDR1 KGHDR, CDR2 SFDVKD. The V gene lost 3 bases and the J gene lost 2 bases, with 12 bases spanning the gap. The CDR3 contains 15 residues. The CDR3: CATSDTRTLNYGYTF. CDR3 in DNA: TGTGCCACCAGTGATACTCGAACACTGAACTATGGCTACACCTTC.

This clone was counted between two and nine times. The V gene is TRBV4-3, the J gene TRBJ1-2; 7 bases map to TRBD1. CDR1 LGHNA and CDR2 YSLEER come from the germline V gene. Losses at the gene ends were 3 bases for V and 8 bases for J; bases not matched to a gene: 9. CDR3 length: 14 residues. CDR3 region: CASSQEDRVWGYTF. In DNA, the CDR3 is TGCGCCAGCAGCCAGGAAGACAGGGTATGGGGCTACACCTTC.

The CDR3 bases are TGCGCCAGCAGCCCAGGGGGCGTCAACATGAACACTGAAGCTTTCTTT. The encoded protein is CASSPGGVNMNTEAFF. This rearrangement joins TRBV5-1 to TRBJ1-1, with TRBD1 identical over 8 bases. Trimming at V came to 4 bases and at J to 0 bases, leaving 8 bases not matched to a gene. Germline-derived CDR1 and CDR2 are SGHRS and YFSETQ. The CDR3 totals 16 residues.

This CDR3 is CASTRTSGTDTQYF. CDR3 nucleotide sequence: TGTGCCAGCACTAGGACTAGCGGGACAGATACGCAGTATTTT. The chain uses TRBV7-2 and TRBJ2-3; 11 bases map to TRBD2. CDR3 length: 14 residues. V gave up 7 bases and J gave up 3 bases; unmatched junction bases: 3. Per the germline V gene, CDR1 is SGHTA and CDR2 is FQGNSA.

The chain employs TRBV11-2 and TRBJ2-1; TRBD1 aligns across 8 bases. Germline V CDR1 and CDR2: SGHAT, FQNNGV. This CDR3 has 16 amino acids. The V gene end was trimmed by 1 base and the J gene end by 0 bases; junction bases not matched to a gene: 2. CDR3 in DNA: TGTGCCAGCAGCTTAGGGGGGACAGGCTCCTACAATGAGCAGTTCTTC. This gives the protein CASSLGGTGSYNEQFF.

In this sample, this clone turned up once. The chain uses TRBV3-1 (or the pseudogene TRBV3-2) and TRBJ1-4, with D uncertain. This CDR3 is built from 12 residues. Germline V gene lookup returns CDR1 LGHDT and CDR2 YNNKEL (reference sequence). The V gene lost 3 bases and the J gene lost 5 bases, with 4 bases spanning the gap. The DNA for the CDR3 is TGTGCCAGCAGCCATGGGAATGAAAAACTGTTTTTT. Its translation is CASSHGNEKLFF.

J is TRBJ2-7 and V is TRBV29-1; no clear D gene. V lost 6 bases to trimming and J lost 3 bases, with 9 bases between them. The CDR3 loop spans 11 amino acids. Germline CDR1 is SQVTM and CDR2 is ANQGSEA. The CDR3 DNA reads as TGCAGCGTCAAAGGCGGCTACGAGCAGTACTTC. The encoded protein is CSVKGGYEQYF.

The rearrangement joins TRBV3-1 (or the pseudogene TRBV3-2) to TRBJ2-2; no clear D gene. This CDR3 has 16 residues. The germline V gene has CDR1 LGHDT and CDR2 YNNKEL (reference sequence). With 4 bases removed from V and 6 bases from J, the gap between germline ends came to 18 bases. CDR3 region: CASSPTWALISGELFF. CDR3 in DNA: TGTGCCAGCAGCCCGACTTGGGCCTTGATTTCCGGGGAGCTGTTTTTT.

V is TRBV4-1 and J is TRBJ2-3; D is ambiguous. The V gene lost 0 bases and the J gene lost 6 bases, with 13 bases spanning the gap. CDR3 size: 15 residues. Germline-derived CDR1 and CDR2 are MGHRA and YSYEKL. The CDR3 protein is CASSQDRSMGDTQYF. The CDR3 coding sequence is TGCGCCAGCAGCCAAGATCGCTCGATGGGGGATACGCAGTATTTT.

The rearrangement uses TRBV27 and TRBJ2-5; 8 bases match TRBD2. The CDR3 extends over 14 amino acids. V lost 6 bases to trimming and J lost 5 bases; unmatched junction nucleotides: 8. Germline CDR1 reads MNHEY; CDR2 reads SMNVEV (reference sequence). The DNA for the CDR3 is TGTGCCAGCAGCCCCGGGGGGGGTGGGGAGACCCAGTACTTC. This codes for CASSPGGGGETQYF.

In regard to this clone: Germline and junction disagree at one end, which may indicate a read error. The chain couples TRBV6-6 to TRBJ1-2; D might be TRBD1 (5 bases). In germline, CDR1 is MNHNY, CDR2 SVGAGI (reference sequence). The length of the CDR3 is 10 residues. CDR3 protein: CASSYWDFYF. CDR3 sequence (DNA): TGTGCCAGCAGTTACTGGGACTTCTACTTC.

This clone was seen a handful of times. The chain is built from TRBV20-1 and TRBJ1-2; TRBD1 might be the D (6 bases). CDR3 size: 14 residues. Germline V CDR1 and CDR2: DFQATT, SNEGSKA (reference sequence). The V gene lost 3 bases and the J gene lost 6 bases, with 17 bases spanning the gap. The CDR3 reads CSASEGGGGHGYTF. CDR3 bases: TGCAGTGCTAGTGAAGGAGGGGGTGGGCATGGCTACACCTTC.

V is TRBV29-1 and J is TRBJ1-3; TRBD1 matches at 9 bases. This CDR3 has 15 residues. Germline CDR1 reads SQVTM; CDR2 reads ANQGSEA. Germline trimming cut 0 bases from V and 2 bases from J; bases unmatched to any gene: 2. CDR3 in amino acids: CSVEDRDRAGNTIYF. DNA for the CDR3: TGCAGCGTTGAAGACCGGGACAGGGCTGGAAACACCATATATTTT.

The chain couples TRBV19 to TRBJ2-3; D is unclear. CDR3 length: 14 residues. Trimming cost V 0 bases and J 2 bases, with 6 bases left between them. CDR1 and CDR2 (germline): LNHDA, SQIVND (reference sequence). The CDR3 is CASSIERITDTQYF. CDR3 nucleotides: TGTGCCAGTAGTATAGAACGAATCACAGATACGCAGTATTTT.

The CDR3 spells CASSPWDSANEKLFF. The CDR3 bases are TGTGCCAGCAGCCCCTGGGACAGCGCTAATGAAAAACTGTTTTTT. The chain employs TRBV9 and TRBJ1-4, with 7 bases lining up with TRBD1. Trimming took 4 bases from V and 3 from J; bases not matched to a gene: 6. Germline assignment: CDR1 SGDLS and CDR2 YYNGEE. CDR3 size: 15 residues.

The chain has TRBV6-2 or TRBV6-3 and TRBJ1-5; weak D call: TRBD1 (5 bases). The germline V gene has CDR1 MNHEY and CDR2 SVGEGT. This CDR3 spans 15 amino acids. Trimming removed 2 bases from V and 5 bases from J, with 13 bases in between. As DNA, the CDR3 is TGTGCCAGCAGTTACCTGGGCAGGGAAGATCAGCCCCAGCATTTT. This sequence encodes CASSYLGREDQPQHF.

This chain connects TRBV7-6 to TRBJ2-1; the match to TRBD2 covers 10 bases. CDR1 is SGHVS, CDR2 FNYEAQ, per germline. V lost 0 bases, J lost 7 bases, and 6 bases stayed unmatched. The CDR3 has 16 amino acids. CDR3 sequence: CASSLAAASGRNEQFF. Here the CDR3 DNA reads TGTGCCAGCAGCTTAGCGGCGGCTAGCGGGAGAAATGAGCAGTTCTTC.

The genes are TRBV23-1 and TRBJ1-1; the D is unclear. TRBV23-1 is reported as an ORF; its role is uncertain. Deletions cut 0 bases from V and 1 base from J, with 3 bases between. The CDR3 consists of 13 residues. CDR3: CASSQSTNTEAFF. CDR3 bases: TGCGCCAGCAGTCAATCGACGAACACTGAAGCTTTCTTT.